The 28 T cell receptor beta chains presented below share a single source sample, sequenced in a study of beta chain features in type 1 diabetes. Whole-study findings and limits: Among all four CD4+ subsets, Type 1 diabetes patients had TCRB CDR3s that were moderately but significantly shorter.

Of the isolated RNA, all was reverse transcribed, and so the sequenced material was expressed TCRB transcripts. Some clones are missing from TCRdb's copy, which holds only in-frame ones; the method was immunoSEQ multiplex PCR. The repertoire holds around 250,000 clones, with roughly a quarter as singletons. Their target antigens are unknown. The sequenced material came from naive CD4+ T cells from blood. These receptors all come from a woman in her twenties or thirties with type 1 diabetes.

This clone appeared a few times. CDR3 sequence reads: CASSLLIADYYEQYF. CDR3 nucleotides: TGTGCCAGCAGCTTGTTAATAGCCGACTACTACGAGCAGTACTTC. The chain uses TRBV7-2 and TRBJ2-7; tentative D call: TRBD2 (5 bases). The CDR3 spans 15 residues. In germline, CDR1 is SGHTA, CDR2 FQGNSA. V lost 3 bases and J lost 3, with 15 bases in between.

This clone has only a few counts. The CDR3 sequence: CAISGQGDNQPQHF. The DNA for the CDR3 is TGTGCCATCAGTGGACAGGGCGACAATCAGCCCCAGCATTTT. The genes are TRBV10-3 and TRBJ1-5; 7 bases are shared with TRBD1. The CDR3 loop spans 14 amino acids. J was trimmed by 3 bases and V by 4 bases; bases with no gene match: 3. Germline lookup yields CDR1 ENHRY and CDR2 SYGVKD.

The chain employs TRBV7-3 and TRBJ2-7; the match to TRBD1 covers 12 bases. The CDR3 length is 15 residues. Germline lookup yields CDR1 SGHTA and CDR2 FQGTGA. Trimming removed 5 bases from V and 6 bases from J; junction bases left unmatched: 8. The CDR3 DNA reads TGTGCCAGCAGCCACCTGGGACAGGGGGCGACCGAGCAGTACTTC. It translates to CASSHLGQGATEQYF. Filled out from reference TRBV7-3 and TRBJ2-7, the complete variable domain reads GAGVSQTPSNKVTEKGKYVELRCDPISGHTALYWYRQSLGQGPEFLIYFQGTGAADDSGLPNDRFFAVRPEGSVSTLKIQRTERGDSAVYLCASSHLGQGATEQYFGPGTRLTVT.

The chain has TRBV29-1 and TRBJ2-1, with D tentatively TRBD1 (5 bases). CDR3 size: 13 residues. V dropped 2 bases and J dropped 3 bases, with 8 bases sitting between them. CDR1 is SQVTM, CDR2 ANQGSEA, per germline. The CDR3 nucleotides read TGCAGCGTTGAAAGGGGATTCTACAATGAGCAGTTCTTC. Translation gives CSVERGFYNEQFF.

This clone was counted a few times. The gene calls are TRBV28 and TRBJ2-7, with D tentatively TRBD2 (5 bases). CDR3 length: 14 amino acids. Germline lookup yields CDR1 MDHEN and CDR2 SYDVKM. V shed 7 bases and J shed 3 bases, with 16 bases lying between them. The CDR3 DNA is TGTGCCAGCACCCCGGCTAGCCGCTTCTACGAGCAGTACTTC. It encodes CASTPASRFYEQYF.

The rearrangement uses TRBV2 and TRBJ2-5, with 10 bases that match TRBD1. Trimming removed 4 bases from V and 2 bases from J; junction bases left unmatched: 4. The CDR3 consists of 15 residues. Per the germline V gene, CDR1 is SNHLY and CDR2 is FYNNEI. Here the CDR3 DNA reads TGTGCCAGCAGTGTCGGGACAGGGGTACAAGAGACCCAGTACTTC. Translating it yields CASSVGTGVQETQYF.

The rearrangement uses TRBV7-3 and TRBJ2-3, with 7 nucleotides matching TRBD2. The CDR3 loop spans 16 amino acids. Germline lookup yields CDR1 SGHTA and CDR2 FQGTGA. With V trimmed by 5 bases and J by 0 bases, 8 bases remained unmatched. DNA of the CDR3: TGTGCCAGCAGCCCACATGGGGGAGGGAGCACAGATACGCAGTATTTT. Amino acids: CASSPHGGGSTDTQYF.

This rearrangement joins TRBV6-5 to TRBJ2-1, with 9 bases identical to TRBD1. Germline V lookup: CDR1 MNHEY, CDR2 SVGAGI. V shed 6 bases and J 9 bases; nucleotides not matched to a gene: 9. CDR3 length: 14 amino acids. The DNA for the CDR3 is TGTGCCAGCAGGTCCGGGACAGGGATGGGTGAGCAGTTCTTC. Protein sequence: CASRSGTGMGEQFF.

The CDR3 sequence is CASSPRQGYTQYF. The CDR3 region has the DNA TGTGCCAGCAGTCCGAGACAGGGGTATACCCAGTACTTC. V usage is TRBV2 and J usage is TRBJ2-5; 8 bases are a match to TRBD1. Per the germline V gene, CDR1 is SNHLY and CDR2 is FYNNEI. The CDR3 runs 13 residues. V lost 5 bases, J lost 8 bases, and 7 bases stayed unmatched.

The V call is TRBV6-5, the J call TRBJ2-3; the D gene is possibly TRBD1 (6 bases). Trimming cost V 6 bases and J 3 bases, with 16 bases left between them. The CDR3 totals 15 residues. Germline V CDR1 and CDR2: MNHEY, SVGAGI. In DNA, the CDR3 is TGTGCCAGCAGCACGACAGGCCGGGAAACAGATACGCAGTATTTT. Amino acid sequence: CASSTTGRETDTQYF.

This clone showed up just a few times. The chain uses TRBV6-5 and TRBJ2-1, with 7 bases that match TRBD2. With 8 bases clipped from V and 7 bases from J, the junction kept 14 bases outside the gene matches. Looked up from germline, CDR1 is MNHEY and CDR2 is SVGAGI. This CDR3 region has 15 residues. CDR3: CASAQWAGEKNEQFF. CDR3 bases: TGTGCCAGCGCCCAGTGGGCGGGAGAGAAGAATGAGCAGTTCTTC.

This sequence joins TRBV30 and TRBJ2-5, with D possibly matching TRBD1 (6 bases). The J call may be mistaken, given a closer DNA end match to TRBJ2-7. The CDR3 covers 11 residues. Germline CDR1 reads GTSNPN; CDR2 reads SVGIG (reference sequence). The CDR3 protein is CAWTDSYEQYF. CDR3 nucleotides: TGTGCCTGGACGGACAGCTACGAGCAGTACTTC.

This clone has a handful of counts. V and J are TRBV7-2 and TRBJ2-5; 8 bases align to TRBD2. Per the germline V gene, CDR1 is SGHTA and CDR2 is FQGNSA. The CDR3 spans 14 residues. V lost 5 bases and J lost 1; bases outside the gene matches: 3. The CDR3 region is CASSVSGTQETQYF. The CDR3 nucleotides are TGTGCCAGCAGCGTTAGCGGGACCCAAGAGACCCAGTACTTC.

The V gene is TRBV7-2, the J gene TRBJ2-3, with 7 bases aligning to TRBD2. The CDR3 is 15 amino acids. Germline CDR1 SGHTA, CDR2 FQGNSA. V lost 5 bases to trimming and J lost 0 bases; unmatched junction nucleotides: 5. The CDR3 spells CASSPTSVSTDTQYF. The CDR3 DNA sequence: TGTGCCAGCAGCCCTACTAGCGTAAGCACAGATACGCAGTATTTT.

This clone was seen a few times. The chain uses TRBV25-1 and TRBJ2-5; 9 positions match TRBD2. V gave up 1 base and J gave up 2 bases; unmatched junction bases: 5. This CDR3 contains 16 residues. Germline V gives CDR1 MGHDK, CDR2 SYGVNS. The CDR3 loop reads CASSELGLAGQETQYF. CDR3 bases: TGTGCCAGCAGTGAATTGGGGCTAGCGGGACAAGAGACCCAGTACTTC.

The CDR3 DNA sequence: TGCAGTGCTAGGGAGTCCTACGAGCAGTACTTC. Its translation: CSARESYEQYF. The gene calls are TRBV20-1 and TRBJ2-7; no reliable D call. The germline V gene has CDR1 DFQATT and CDR2 SNEGSKA (reference sequence). Trimming took 3 bases from V and 1 from J, leaving 4 bases between them. CDR3 size: 11 residues.

The chain links TRBV5-1 to TRBJ2-1; D may be TRBD2 (7 bases). The CDR3 runs 14 residues. The germline gives CDR1 SGHRS, CDR2 YFSETQ. Trimming removed 3 bases from V and 6 bases from J, with 13 bases in between. Here the CDR3 DNA reads TGCGCCAGCAGCTCCGGGGGGCCTGTCAATGAGCAGTTCTTC. Protein: CASSSGGPVNEQFF.

This clone was seen a handful of times. This chain connects TRBV4-2 to TRBJ2-3, with 14 bases lining up with TRBD2. The CDR3 spans 19 residues. J was trimmed by 2 bases and V by 4 bases; bases with no gene match: 11. CDR1 is LGHNA, CDR2 YNFKEQ, per germline. CDR3 nucleotides: TGTGCCAGCAGCCCGGGACTAGCGGGAGAAACCTATTACACAGATACGCAGTATTTT. Protein: CASSPGLAGETYYTDTQYF.

The V call is TRBV29-1, the J call TRBJ1-4, with TRBD1 as a possible D gene (6 bases). Germline V lookup: CDR1 SQVTM, CDR2 ANQGSEA. V lost 1 base to trimming and J lost 7 bases, with 10 bases between them. The CDR3 contains 13 residues. This chain's CDR3 is CSVEVRGGEKLFF. The CDR3 DNA sequence: TGCAGCGTTGAAGTCAGGGGCGGTGAAAAACTGTTTTTT.

J is TRBJ2-1 and V is TRBV29-1; 10 bases align to TRBD2. CDR3 length equals 12 residues. The germline CDR1 and CDR2 sequences are SQVTM and ANQGSEA. V shed 5 bases and J 15 bases; nucleotides not matched to a gene: 10. CDR3 in amino acids: CSVYLLAGEGFF. CDR3 sequence (DNA): TGCAGCGTTTACCTCCTAGCGGGAGAGGGGTTCTTC.

The V gene is TRBV11-2, the J gene TRBJ2-3; 9 positions agree with TRBD2. J gave up 2 bases and V 0 bases, and 3 bases lay outside the gene matches. The germline V gene has CDR1 SGHAT and CDR2 FQNNGV. CDR3 size: 16 residues. The CDR3 DNA reads as TGTGCCAGCAGCTTAGATCTAGCGGGATTCACAGATACGCAGTATTTT. Its protein product is CASSLDLAGFTDTQYF.

This clone has just a few counts. The J gene is TRBJ2-3, the V gene TRBV25-1; D gene ambiguous. CDR1 is MGHDK and CDR2 is SYGVNS in the germline V gene. The CDR3 runs to 14 residues. Between the trimmed V and J ends, which lost 3 bases and 0 bases, there was a span of 7 bases. CDR3 region: CASSEPGSTDTQYF. The DNA of the CDR3 is TGTGCCAGCAGTGAGCCAGGAAGCACAGATACGCAGTATTTT.

CDR3 nucleotide sequence: TGTGCCAGCTCACCACCGGGACCAGCGGGCAATGAGCAGTTCTTC. Translated: CASSPPGPAGNEQFF. This chain links TRBV18 with TRBJ2-1; D possibly corresponds to TRBD2 (6 bases). Deletions cut 0 bases from V and 6 bases from J, with 12 bases between. Germline V lookup: CDR1 KGHSH, CDR2 LQKENI. CDR3 size: 15 residues.

J is TRBJ2-7 and V is TRBV29-1; tentative D call: TRBD1 (6 bases). Germline V gene lookup returns CDR1 SQVTM and CDR2 ANQGSEA. V lost 6 bases and J lost 2, with 14 bases in between. The CDR3 runs 13 residues. CDR3 loop: CSVFGTITYEQYF. For the CDR3, the DNA is TGCAGCGTATTCGGGACAATTACCTACGAGCAGTACTTC.

The rearrangement joins TRBV30 to TRBJ1-2, with D hard to call. The germline V and J ends were trimmed by 0 bases and 4 bases, with 9 bases remaining between them. The germline CDR1 and CDR2 sequences are GTSNPN and SVGIG (reference sequence). There are 13 residues in the CDR3. CDR3 region: CAWSVTGSYGYTF. DNA of the CDR3: TGTGCCTGGAGTGTCACCGGGAGCTATGGCTACACCTTC.

This clone turned up a few times. CDR3 DNA sequence: TGCAGCGTTGTCAGGCAGAATTCCCTCTATGGCTACACCTTC. Its protein is CSVVRQNSLYGYTF. The gene calls are TRBV29-1 and TRBJ1-2; D gene uncertain. The length of the CDR3 is 14 residues. V lost 4 bases to trimming and J lost 4 bases, with 16 bases between them. Germline-derived CDR1 and CDR2 are SQVTM and ANQGSEA.

V gene TRBV29-1 combines with J gene TRBJ2-7; TRBD2 agrees at 8 bases. This CDR3 spans 15 amino acids. The V segment lost 5 bases and the J segment 2 bases; nucleotides outside the gene matches: 11. The germline V gene has CDR1 SQVTM and CDR2 ANQGSEA. The CDR3 DNA reads as TGCAGCGTTTGGCCCGGGGGGGGGCGGGCCTACGAGCAGTACTTC. Protein sequence: CSVWPGGGRAYEQYF.

This clone was observed a few times. The rearrangement links TRBV2 to TRBJ2-5; D is ambiguous. The CDR3 runs to 17 residues. Germline CDR1 reads SNHLY; CDR2 reads FYNNEI. Deletions cut 2 bases from V and 1 base from J, with 17 bases between. The CDR3 DNA sequence: TGTGCCAGCAGTGAATTTGTGACCAGACACATCCAAGAGACCCAGTACTTC. It translates to CASSEFVTRHIQETQYF.